This T cell receptor (beta chain) was sequenced for a study of cytomegalovirus exposure and HLA in healthy donors. The primer mix had 60 Vbeta and 13 Jbeta primers. Profiled with immunoSEQ multiplex PCR; TCRdb holds only in-frame clones, not every one. The sample consists of 99,000 or so clones, around 75% of them appearing once. The receptor was derived from a man younger than 40 in good health and CMV-seronegative. Sequencing was carried out using PBMCs.

CDR3 loop: CASSPGQGARGANVLTF. Written as DNA, the CDR3 is TGTGCCAGCAGCCCGGGACAGGGGGCGCGAGGGGCCAACGTCCTGACTTTC. The rearrangement links TRBV5-6 to TRBJ2-6; 12 bases are a match to TRBD1. CDR1 and CDR2 (germline): SGHDT, YYEEEE. V shed 4 bases and J 4 bases; nucleotides not matched to a gene: 6. CDR3 length equals 17 residues.